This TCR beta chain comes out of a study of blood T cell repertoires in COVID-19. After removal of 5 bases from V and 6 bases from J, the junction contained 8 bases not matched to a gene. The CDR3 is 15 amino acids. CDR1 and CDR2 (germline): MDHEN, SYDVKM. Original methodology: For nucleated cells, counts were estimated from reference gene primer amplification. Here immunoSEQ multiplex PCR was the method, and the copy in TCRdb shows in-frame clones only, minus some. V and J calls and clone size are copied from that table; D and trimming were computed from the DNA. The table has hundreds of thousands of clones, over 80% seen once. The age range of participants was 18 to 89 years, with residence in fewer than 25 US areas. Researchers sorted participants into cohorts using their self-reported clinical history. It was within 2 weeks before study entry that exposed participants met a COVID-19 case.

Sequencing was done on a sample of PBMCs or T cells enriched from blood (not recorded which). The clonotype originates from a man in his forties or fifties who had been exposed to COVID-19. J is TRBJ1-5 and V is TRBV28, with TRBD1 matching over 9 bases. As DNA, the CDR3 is TGTGCCAGCAGTAAGACAGGGGGGTTTCCTCAGCCCCAGCATTTT. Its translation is CASSKTGGFPQPQHF.